The 10 T cell receptor beta chains given below trace back to one sample, sequenced in a study of tissue T cells after allogeneic stem cell transplantation. The repertoire was sequenced with immunoSEQ multiplex PCR; TCRdb's copy has only in-frame clones and lacks some. The sample shows about 22,000 clones, around 70% of them seen only once. The sequencing sample was made of spleen. All receptors derive from a female BALB/c mouse in good health. The MHC haplotype recorded for the strain is H2-d.

As for this clone: The gene names here belong to mouse. This CDR3 reads CAWSLDGAEQFF. The covered CDR3 bases are TGTGCCTGGAGTCTAGATGGTGCTGAGCAGTTC. The V gene is TRBV31, the J gene TRBJ2-1; no clear D. The CDR3 end lies 1 residue beyond the end of the read and is filled in from the germline J gene. Germline loops: CDR1 GKSSPN, CDR2 SITVG. The V gene lost 0 bases and the J gene lost 6 bases, with 6 bases spanning the gap. The CDR3 loop spans 12 amino acids.

As to this clone: Gene names are the mouse ones. The read comes to an end 1 residue before the CDR3 does, leaving the germline J gene to fill in the end. V usage is TRBV5 and J usage is TRBJ2-7; TRBD2 aligns across 8 bases. CDR3 length: 13 amino acids. Germline trimming cut 4 bases from V and 4 bases from J; bases unmatched to any gene: 3. Germline values: CDR1 LGHNA, CDR2 YNLKQL (reference sequence). The CDR3 sequence is CASSLDWGYEQYF. The sequenced part of the CDR3 DNA is TGTGCCAGCAGCCTCGACTGGGGTTATGAACAGTAC.

With regard to this clone: Genes here carry mouse names. With the read ending 1 residue before the CDR3 end, the germline J gene is used to fill in that end. The V gene is TRBV31, the J gene TRBJ1-1; D gene ambiguous. V shed 0 bases and J shed 0 bases, with 2 bases lying between them. The CDR3 totals 12 residues. Germline V gene lookup returns CDR1 GKSSPN and CDR2 SITVG. This chain's CDR3 is CAWSLQNTEVFF. Incomplete CDR3 DNA: TGTGCCTGGAGTCTACAGAACACAGAAGTCTTC.

About this clone itself: Gene names and germline refer to mouse. The sequenced fragment ends 1 residue before the CDR3 boundary, so the rest is inferred from the germline J gene. The V call is TRBV1, the J call TRBJ2-1, with 8 positions matching TRBD2. The CDR3 sequence is 16 residues long. Germline CDR1 is NSQYPW and CDR2 is LRSPGD (reference sequence). The junction had 2 bases not matched to a gene; V was cut back by 0 bases and J by 1 base. The part of the CDR3 DNA that was read is TGCACCTGCAGTGCAGAGAGGACTGGGAACTATGCTGAGCAGTTC. Translated, it gives CTCSAERTGNYAEQF. The CDR3 as a whole reads CTCSAERTGNYAEQFF.

This clone was picked up one time. These gene names are mouse names. The read ends 1 residue early relative to the CDR3; the germline J gene fills the gap. The chain joins TRBV2 to TRBJ2-2; D is possibly TRBD1 (6 bases). The germline gives CDR1 LGHNA, CDR2 YSYQKL. Trimming removed 0 bases from V and 4 bases from J, with 15 bases in between. CDR3 length: 17 residues. CDR3 DNA, as far as it was read: TGTGCCAGCAGCCAAGAGAGGCAGGGGTGGGGCACCGGGCAGCTCTAC. Protein product: CASSQERQGWGTGQLY. The whole CDR3 protein is CASSQERQGWGTGQLYF.

As for this clone: The gene symbols are mouse symbols. The read ends 1 residue shy of where the CDR3 ends; the end is completed using the germline J gene. The chain recombines TRBV2 with TRBJ2-1; TRBD2 aligns across 9 bases. The junction had 5 bases not matched to a gene; V was cut back by 2 bases and J by 3 bases. The CDR3 covers 16 residues. Germline values: CDR1 LGHNA, CDR2 YSYQKL. Partial CDR3 DNA: TGTGCCAGCAGCCAACCTGGGGGGGACATCTATGCTGAGCAGTTC. It codes for CASSQPGGDIYAEQF. The entire CDR3 protein reads CASSQPGGDIYAEQFF.

About this clone itself: Gene labels here are mouse ones. The observed sequence ends 1 residue before the CDR3 terminus, with the missing tail filled in from the germline J gene. The chain combines TRBV19 with TRBJ1-2, with D possibly being TRBD1 (5 bases). The CDR3 sequence is 14 residues long. Germline CDR1 FNHDT, CDR2 SITEND (reference sequence). V was trimmed by 2 bases and J by 5 bases, leaving 13 bases between them. The CDR3 is CASSMGGAGSDYTF. The part of the CDR3 DNA that was read is TGTGCCAGCAGTATGGGAGGGGCTGGGTCCGACTACACC.

With respect to this clone: The listed genes are named as in mouse. Read data end 1 residue before the CDR3 end; the end is taken from the germline J gene. The identical CDR3 is also encoded by other nucleotide sequences in the sample. The rearrangement uses TRBV13-2 and TRBJ2-5, with TRBD2 matching 8 bases. J was trimmed by 2 bases and V by 3 bases; bases with no gene match: 8. Germline lookup yields CDR1 NNHNN and CDR2 SYGAGS (reference sequence). This CDR3 has 16 amino acids. The CDR3 loop is CASGGQDWGLQDTQYF. Incomplete CDR3 DNA: TGTGCCAGCGGTGGACAAGACTGGGGTCTCCAAGACACCCAGTAC.

Comments on this clone: Genes and germline come from the mouse. The CDR3 end lies 1 residue beyond the end of the read and is filled in from the germline J gene. V usage is TRBV22 and J usage is TRBJ1-4; the table gives TRBD1 as D, unverified against the DNA. TRBV22 is recorded as a pseudogene. The CDR3 runs to 15 residues. This chain's CDR3 is CASSCEGTSNERLFF. The part of the CDR3 DNA that was read is TGTGCCAGCAGTTGTGAAGGGACATCCAACGAAAGATTATTT.

As regards this clone: Mouse names are used for the genes. The CDR3 goes on 1 residue after the read ends, and that part is filled in from the germline J gene. The gene calls are TRBV20 and TRBJ2-5, with 7 bases that match TRBD2. This CDR3 is built from 15 residues. In germline, CDR1 is GFQATS, CDR2 STVNSAI. Trimming at V came to 2 bases and at J to 0 bases, leaving 5 bases not matched to a gene. CDR3 residues: CGARRLGFNQDTQYF. CDR3 bases read: TGTGGTGCTAGGAGACTGGGATTTAACCAAGACACCCAGTAC.